This T cell receptor beta chain came from a study of response to subunit inactivated influenza vaccine. Overall study findings and caveats: That few new T cells are recruited by each seasonal influenza vaccination was the authors' suggestion.

As concerns this clonotype: Its antigen is currently unknown.

MiXCR, run by TCRdb on the RT-PCR reads, gives a single entry per CDR3 protein. The repertoire holds approximately 310,000 distinct CDR3 sequences, with just over 20% as singletons. CDR1 is MDHEN and CDR2 is SYDVKM in the germline V gene. The CDR3 sequence is 15 residues long. Trimming cost V 5 bases and J 10 bases; bases outside gene matches: 7. This receptor was obtained from a man aged 45 to 75 who received an inactivated influenza vaccine. The chain uses TRBV28 and TRBJ2-1; 14 nucleotides line up with TRBD2. The sample consisted of PBMCs from blood, taken about 20 months after vaccination. The CDR3 DNA sequence: TGTGCCAGCAGTCTCGGACTAGCGGGAGGTCGGGAGCAGTTCTTC. Protein: CASSLGLAGGREQFF.